This T cell receptor (beta chain) was captured by sequencing in a study of T cell responses to AZD1222 COVID-19 vaccine. The table came from immunoSEQ multiplex PCR; TCRdb's copy has only in-frame clones and leaves some out. There are about 110,000 clones in the sample; around nine tenths occur only once, and approximately 15% lies in the top ten. Regarding the study as a whole: Most donors were white British, females outnumbered males, and clonal diversity was possibly underestimated. Spike-spanning, vaccine-associated CD4 TCRs were dominant at 160-218 and 743-854. Repertoires were obtained only post-peak T cell response.

This CDR3 spans 16 amino acids. CDR1 and CDR2 (germline): KGHSH, LQKENI. After removal of 1 base from V and 2 bases from J, the junction contained 7 bases not matched to a gene. This clone was observed a handful of times. Its antigen remains unknown. Here the sequenced sample was peripheral blood, taken on day 0 of AZD1222 vaccination. The sequence derives from an adult in good health. The chain joins TRBV18 to TRBJ2-7, with TRBD1 identical over 8 bases. The CDR3 DNA follows: TGTGCCAGCTCACCACTGGACAGGGTGGGAGCCTACGAGCAGTACTTC. Translating gives CASSPLDRVGAYEQYF.